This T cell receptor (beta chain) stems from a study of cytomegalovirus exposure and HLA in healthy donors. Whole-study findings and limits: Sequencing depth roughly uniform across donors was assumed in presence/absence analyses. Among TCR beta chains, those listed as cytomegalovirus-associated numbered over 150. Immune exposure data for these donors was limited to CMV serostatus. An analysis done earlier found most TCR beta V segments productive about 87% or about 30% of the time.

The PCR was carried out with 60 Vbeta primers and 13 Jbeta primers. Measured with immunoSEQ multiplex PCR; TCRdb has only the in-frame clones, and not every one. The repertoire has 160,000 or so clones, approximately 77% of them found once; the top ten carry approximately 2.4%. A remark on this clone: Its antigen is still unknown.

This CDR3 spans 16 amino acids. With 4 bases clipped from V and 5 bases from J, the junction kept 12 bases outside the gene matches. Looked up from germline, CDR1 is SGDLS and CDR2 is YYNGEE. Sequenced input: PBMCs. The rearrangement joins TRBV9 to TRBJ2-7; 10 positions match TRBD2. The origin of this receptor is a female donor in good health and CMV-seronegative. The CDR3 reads CASSPIPSGGSHEQYF. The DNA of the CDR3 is TGTGCCAGCAGCCCGATACCTAGCGGGGGTTCACACGAGCAGTACTTC.